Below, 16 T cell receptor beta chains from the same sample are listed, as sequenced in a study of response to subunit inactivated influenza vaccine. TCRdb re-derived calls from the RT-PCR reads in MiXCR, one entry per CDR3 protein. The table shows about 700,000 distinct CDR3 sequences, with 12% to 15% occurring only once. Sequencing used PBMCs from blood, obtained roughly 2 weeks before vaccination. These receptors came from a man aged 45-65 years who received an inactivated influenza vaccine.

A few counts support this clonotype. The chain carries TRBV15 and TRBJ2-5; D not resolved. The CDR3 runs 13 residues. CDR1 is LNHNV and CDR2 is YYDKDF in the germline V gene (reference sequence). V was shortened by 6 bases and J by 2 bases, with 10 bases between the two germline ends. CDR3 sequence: CATSLAAQETQYF. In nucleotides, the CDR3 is TGTGCCACCAGTTTAGCAGCGCAAGAGACCCAGTACTTC.

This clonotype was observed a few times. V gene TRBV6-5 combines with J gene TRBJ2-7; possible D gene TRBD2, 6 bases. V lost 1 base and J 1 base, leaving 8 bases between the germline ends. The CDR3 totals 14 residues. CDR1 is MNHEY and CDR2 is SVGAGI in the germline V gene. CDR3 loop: CASSYFGGSYEQYF. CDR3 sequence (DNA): TGTGCCAGCAGTTACTTCGGGGGTTCCTACGAGCAGTACTTC.

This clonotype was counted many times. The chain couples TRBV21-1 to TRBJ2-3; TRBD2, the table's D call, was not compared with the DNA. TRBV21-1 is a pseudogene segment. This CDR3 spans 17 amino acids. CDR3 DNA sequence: TGTGCCAGCAGCAAAGAGGGCGGGGGGAAAGGCACAGATACGCAGTATTTT. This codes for CASSKEGGGKGTDTQYF.

CDR3 DNA sequence: TGCAGCGTTGCCGCCGGACACAAGTCCTACGAGCAGTACTTC. Protein product: CSVAAGHKSYEQYF. The chain is built from TRBV29-1 and TRBJ2-7, with D possibly TRBD1 on 5 matching bases. This CDR3 has 14 residues. Trimming pared 4 bases from V and 1 base from J, leaving 14 bases between. Per the germline V gene, CDR1 is SQVTM and CDR2 is ANQGSEA.

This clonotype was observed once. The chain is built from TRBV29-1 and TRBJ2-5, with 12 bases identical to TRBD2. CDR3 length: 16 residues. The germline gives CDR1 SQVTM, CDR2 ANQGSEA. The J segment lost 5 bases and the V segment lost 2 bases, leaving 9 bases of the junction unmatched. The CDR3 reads CSVEILAGGSGETQYF. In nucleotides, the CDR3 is TGCAGCGTTGAAATCCTAGCGGGAGGGTCAGGGGAGACCCAGTACTTC.

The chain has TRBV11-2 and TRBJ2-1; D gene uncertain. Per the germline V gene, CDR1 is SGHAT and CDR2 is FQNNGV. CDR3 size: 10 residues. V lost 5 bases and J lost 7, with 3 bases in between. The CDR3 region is CASSQNEQFF. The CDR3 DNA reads TGTGCCAGCAGCCAAAATGAGCAGTTCTTC.

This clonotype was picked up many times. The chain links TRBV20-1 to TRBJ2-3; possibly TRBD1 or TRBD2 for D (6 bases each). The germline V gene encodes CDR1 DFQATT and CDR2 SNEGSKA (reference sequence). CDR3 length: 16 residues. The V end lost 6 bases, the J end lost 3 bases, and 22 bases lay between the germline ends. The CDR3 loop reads CSALGRGGGGTDTQYF. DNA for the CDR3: TGCAGTGCCCTCGGCCGGGGTGGAGGGGGTACAGATACGCAGTATTTT.

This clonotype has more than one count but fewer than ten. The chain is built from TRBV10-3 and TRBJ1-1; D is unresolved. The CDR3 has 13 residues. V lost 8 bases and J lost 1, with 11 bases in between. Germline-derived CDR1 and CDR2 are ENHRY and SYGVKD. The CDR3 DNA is TGTGCCATCGCAATCACGGAGAACACTGAAGCTTTCTTT. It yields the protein CAIAITENTEAFF.

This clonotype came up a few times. The CDR3 DNA is TGCGCCAGCAGCCAAGTTTTCGGGACAAGCACAGATACGCAGTATTTT. It yields the protein CASSQVFGTSTDTQYF. This chain connects TRBV4-1 to TRBJ2-3; possibly TRBD1 for D (6 bases). Trimming shortened V by 1 base and J by 0 bases, and 11 bases separated the two germline ends. The CDR3 spans 16 residues. Germline CDR1 reads MGHRA; CDR2 reads YSYEKL.

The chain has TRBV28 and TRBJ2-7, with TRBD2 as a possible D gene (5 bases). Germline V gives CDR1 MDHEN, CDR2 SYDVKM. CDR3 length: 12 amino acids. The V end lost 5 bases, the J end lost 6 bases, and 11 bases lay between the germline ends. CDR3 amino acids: CASSLWTREQYF. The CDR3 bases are TGTGCCAGCAGTCTCTGGACTCGCGAGCAGTACTTC.

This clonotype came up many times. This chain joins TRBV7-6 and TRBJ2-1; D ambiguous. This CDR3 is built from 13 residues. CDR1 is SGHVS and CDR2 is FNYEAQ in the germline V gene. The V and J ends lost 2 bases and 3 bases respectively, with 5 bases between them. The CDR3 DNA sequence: TGTGCCAGCAGCTTATCCGTCTACAATGAGCAGTTCTTC. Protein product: CASSLSVYNEQFF.

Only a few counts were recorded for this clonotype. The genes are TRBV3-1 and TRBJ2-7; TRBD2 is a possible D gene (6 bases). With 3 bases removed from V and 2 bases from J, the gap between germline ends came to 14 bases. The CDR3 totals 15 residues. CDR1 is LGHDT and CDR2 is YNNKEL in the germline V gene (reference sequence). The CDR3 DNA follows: TGTGCCAGCAGCCAGAGTGTCGGGAGACCCTACGAGCAGTACTTC. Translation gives CASSQSVGRPYEQYF.

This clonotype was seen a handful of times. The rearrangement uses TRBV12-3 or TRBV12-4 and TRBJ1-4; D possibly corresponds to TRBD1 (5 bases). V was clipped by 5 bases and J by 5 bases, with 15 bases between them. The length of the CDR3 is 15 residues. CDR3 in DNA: TGTGCCAGCAGTCCCTCCGGGACTGGCAATGAAAAACTGTTTTTT. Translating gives CASSPSGTGNEKLFF.

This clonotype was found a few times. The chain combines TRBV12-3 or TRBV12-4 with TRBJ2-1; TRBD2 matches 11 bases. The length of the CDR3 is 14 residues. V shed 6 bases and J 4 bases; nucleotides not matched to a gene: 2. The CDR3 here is CASRRTSGYNEQFF. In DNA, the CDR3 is TGTGCCAGCAGAAGGACTAGCGGGTACAATGAGCAGTTCTTC.

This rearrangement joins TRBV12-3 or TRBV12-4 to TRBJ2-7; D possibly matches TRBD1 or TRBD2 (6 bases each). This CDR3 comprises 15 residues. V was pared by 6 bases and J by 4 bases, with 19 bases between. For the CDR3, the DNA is TGTGCCAGCAGGGGGGCCAGGGGCGGGGAATACGAGCAGTACTTC. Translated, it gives CASRGARGGEYEQYF.

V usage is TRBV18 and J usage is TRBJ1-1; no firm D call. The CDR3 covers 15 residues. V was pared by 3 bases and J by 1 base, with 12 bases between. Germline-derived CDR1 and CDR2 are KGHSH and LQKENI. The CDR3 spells CASSPISSANTEAFF. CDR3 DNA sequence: TGTGCCAGCTCACCTATCTCGTCAGCGAACACTGAAGCTTTCTTT.